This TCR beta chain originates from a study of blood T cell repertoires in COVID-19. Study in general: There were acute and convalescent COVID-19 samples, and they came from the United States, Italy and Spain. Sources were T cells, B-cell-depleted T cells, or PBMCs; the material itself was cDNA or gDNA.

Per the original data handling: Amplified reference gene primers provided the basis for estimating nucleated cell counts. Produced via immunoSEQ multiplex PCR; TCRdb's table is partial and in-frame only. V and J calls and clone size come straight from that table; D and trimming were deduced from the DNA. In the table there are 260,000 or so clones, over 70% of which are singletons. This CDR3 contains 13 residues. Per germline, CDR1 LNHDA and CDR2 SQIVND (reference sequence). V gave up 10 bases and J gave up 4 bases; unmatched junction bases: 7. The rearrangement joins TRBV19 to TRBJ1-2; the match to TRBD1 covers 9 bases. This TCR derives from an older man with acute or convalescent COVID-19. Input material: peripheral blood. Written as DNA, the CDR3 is TGTGCCATCAAAAGACAGGGGGGCTATGGCTACACCTTC. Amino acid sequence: CAIKRQGGYGYTF.